This TCR beta chain was sequenced in a study of blood T cell repertoires in COVID-19 (dated by TCRdb to the early 2020s). About the study as a whole: Samples from collaborators originated in the United States, Italy and Spain and spanned both the acute and convalescent phases of COVID-19. The material from the prospective study consisted of cDNA or gDNA derived from T cells, B-cell-depleted T cells, or PBMCs. Subjects who had been exposed to COVID-19, were actively infected with it, or had recovered from it provided the deeply sampled blood TCRbeta repertoires that made up the dataset. The repertoires were released in a freely available public database meant as a resource for research on the immune response to SARS-CoV-2. The samples were drawn from the first 160 participants of the ongoing ImmuneRACE study and from 1,254 subjects provided by 6 global collaborators. The sample metadata nearly always contained a de-identified subject ID, COVID-19 status, age in years and sex. Where HLA class I and class II types were available, the types were taken from metadata supplied by the sample provider, not from assay-based typing.

The paper's findings and limits, for the study overall: Clinical and demographic metadata were provided uncurated, with the amount varying by source and participant.

The immunoSEQ Assay, a bias-controlled multiplex PCR, was used to amplify TCRbeta CDR3 regions from genomic DNA. Under the source paper's analysis protocol: Within the assay, amplification of reference gene primers was used to estimate how many nucleated cells each sample contained. Sequence reads were collapsed and filtered to measure the absolute abundance of every unique TCRbeta CDR3 rearrangement. For each sample, productive Simpson clonality was calculated as the square root of Simpson's diversity index across productive rearrangements. Drawn from immuneACCESS, this table holds only the in-frame rearrangements with V and J called that TCRdb kept. Clones are partly lost; checked studies trace under half to an unresolved V gene and leave the rest unexplained. The V and J calls and clone size come from that table; D and trimming were worked out from the DNA. The sample records roughly 78,000 clones, approximately 85% of which are singletons. Of the sample, approximately 31% is held by the ten largest clones.

Each collaborating institution followed its own protocols to collect whole blood in K2EDTA tubes. For TCRbeta analysis, collaborator samples were shipped as frozen whole blood, as isolated PBMCs, or as DNA extracted from either sample type. This clone was recorded a few times. Its antigen target is currently unknown. Per-base quality was not reported, and no clone a single base away is much larger than it. The material sequenced was peripheral blood. The source of this sequence is a man aged 50 to 60 with acute or convalescent COVID-19.

The CDR3 sequence is CASSFGQNYGYTF. At the DNA level, the sequence is TGCGCCAGCAGCTTTGGACAGAACTATGGCTACACCTTC. The rearranged segments are TRBV5-1 and TRBJ1-2; D gene: possibly TRBD1, on 6 matching bases. Between the V and J ends, shortened by 2 bases and 2 bases respectively, the junction contains 7 bases. Reading the germline V gene gives CDR1 SGHRS and CDR2 YFSETQ. The CDR3 has 13 amino acids, counting the end cysteine and phenylalanine. The CDR3 DNA has 39 bases and is translated from base 1.